The clone carrying this T cell receptor beta chain was seen a few times. This entry belongs to a study of T cells in Graves' hyperthyroidism and ophthalmopathy. Trimming removed 7 bases from V and 1 base from J, with 16 bases in between. The germline CDR1 and CDR2 sequences are DFQATT and SNEGSKA (reference sequence). The CDR3 is made up of 14 amino acids. The source material, RNA transcripts, was used to amplify TCR beta CDR3 regions. First-round RT-PCR targeting the TCR CDR3 was performed with the HTBI primer set. TCRdb independently ran MiXCR on the multiplex PCR reads; one entry per CDR3 protein. In the table there are 350,000 or so distinct CDR3 sequences, roughly 23% of which are singletons.

The origin of this receptor is a woman between 45 and 65 years old with Graves' hyperthyroidism. The V gene is TRBV20-1, the J gene TRBJ2-5; possibly TRBD2 for D (6 bases). Sequencing was carried out using blood. CDR3 in amino acids: CSVRDSGLQETQYF. CDR3 sequence (DNA): TGCAGTGTTCGGGACTCCGGACTCCAAGAGACCCAGTACTTC.